This T cell receptor (beta chain) was sequenced in a study of blood T cell repertoires in COVID-19. Study details: In each case, the material was cDNA or gDNA derived from T cells, B-cell-depleted T cells, or PBMCs.

Some clones are missing from TCRdb's copy, which holds only in-frame ones; the method was immunoSEQ multiplex PCR. Among 300,000 to 400,000 clones, roughly 85% were seen once, and the ten largest hold approximately 4.4%. Trimming pared 6 bases from V and 2 bases from J, leaving 8 bases between. The length of the CDR3 is 14 residues. Germline-derived CDR1 and CDR2 are MNHEY and SVGEGT. This TCR was recovered from a woman aged 40 to 50 with acute COVID-19. J is TRBJ2-6 and V is TRBV6-2 or TRBV6-3; D remains unclear. The sample taken for sequencing was PBMCs or T cells enriched from blood (not recorded which). This CDR3 is CASSQPTGANVLTF. CDR3 nucleotides: TGTGCCAGCAGCCAACCTACTGGGGCCAACGTCCTGACTTTC.